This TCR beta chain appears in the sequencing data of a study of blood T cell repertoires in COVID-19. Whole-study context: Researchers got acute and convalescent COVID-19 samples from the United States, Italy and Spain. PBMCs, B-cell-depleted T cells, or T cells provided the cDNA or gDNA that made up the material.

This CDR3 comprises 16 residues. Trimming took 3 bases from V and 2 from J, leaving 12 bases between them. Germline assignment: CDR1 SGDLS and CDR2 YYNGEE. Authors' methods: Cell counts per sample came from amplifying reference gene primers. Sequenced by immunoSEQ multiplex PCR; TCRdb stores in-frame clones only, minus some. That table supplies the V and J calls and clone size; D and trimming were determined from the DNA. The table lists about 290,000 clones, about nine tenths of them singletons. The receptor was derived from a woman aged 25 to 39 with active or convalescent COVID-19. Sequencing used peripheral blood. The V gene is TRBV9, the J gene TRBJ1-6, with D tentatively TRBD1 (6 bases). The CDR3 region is CASSALQGAYNSPLHF. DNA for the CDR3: TGTGCCAGCAGCGCCCTACAGGGAGCCTATAATTCACCCCTCCACTTT.